Each of the 26 T cell receptor beta chains below was sequenced from the same sample in a study of CD8 T cells in Susac syndrome. It was with random hexamers that roughly 0.5 to 1 ug RNA was reverse transcribed. TCRdb re-derived calls from the immunoSEQ multiplex PCR reads in MiXCR, one entry per CDR3 protein. The sample yields under 200,000 distinct CDR3 sequences, just under 95% seen once. The sequenced sample consisted of CD4+ T cells from PBMCs. These receptors were obtained from a human donor in good health.

The rearrangement joins TRBV7-2 to TRBJ2-3; D remains ambiguous. Trimming took off 1 base at V and 1 base at J, with 9 bases between the two ends. The CDR3 runs to 15 residues. Per germline, CDR1 SGHTA and CDR2 FQGNSA. The CDR3 sequence: CASSLVGKGTDTQYF. The CDR3, as DNA: TGTGCCAGCAGCTTAGTCGGCAAAGGCACAGATACGCAGTATTTT.

V usage is TRBV20-1 and J usage is TRBJ2-7; TRBD2 matches 8 bases. Germline V lookup: CDR1 DFQATT, CDR2 SNEGSKA (reference sequence). This CDR3 region has 14 residues. Trimming at V came to 6 bases and at J to 2 bases, leaving 9 bases not matched to a gene. Here the CDR3 reads CSAWSGGSAYEQYF. The CDR3 DNA reads as TGCAGTGCCTGGAGCGGGGGATCCGCCTACGAGCAGTACTTC.

The rearrangement uses TRBV20-1 and TRBJ2-3; perhaps TRBD2 as D (5 bases). V lost 3 bases and J lost 4, with 8 bases in between. Per the germline V gene, CDR1 is DFQATT and CDR2 is SNEGSKA (reference sequence). CDR3 length: 12 residues. The CDR3 loop is CSASGESDTQYF. The DNA of the CDR3 is TGCAGTGCTAGCGGGGAATCAGATACGCAGTATTTT.

The chain is built from TRBV29-1 and TRBJ2-2; no definite D call. The CDR3 has 12 residues. Germline V gene data show CDR1 as SQVTM and CDR2 as ANQGSEA. Trimming pared 7 bases from V and 3 bases from J, leaving 9 bases between. CDR3 in amino acids: CSAKKDTGELFF. CDR3 nucleotide sequence: TGCAGCGCCAAAAAGGACACCGGGGAGCTGTTTTTT.

The gene calls are TRBV2 and TRBJ1-1; D may be TRBD1 (5 bases). Trimming cost V 4 bases and J 8 bases, with 14 bases left between them. This CDR3 is built from 13 residues. CDR1 is SNHLY and CDR2 is FYNNEI in the germline V gene. The CDR3 is CASSGDPAREAFF. CDR3 bases: TGTGCCAGCAGTGGGGACCCTGCTCGGGAAGCTTTCTTT.

V and J are TRBV25-1 and TRBJ2-7; D is unclear. CDR3 length: 10 amino acids. V was pared by 6 bases and J by 7 bases, with 7 bases between. The germline V gene has CDR1 MGHDK and CDR2 SYGVNS. CDR3 sequence: CASSPQEQYF. The CDR3 DNA reads as TGTGCCAGCAGCCCGCAGGAGCAGTACTTC.

This clonotype was counted only a few times. This chain links TRBV6-1 with TRBJ1-2, with D possibly TRBD1 on 5 matching bases. Germline V gives CDR1 MNHNS, CDR2 SASEGT. V shed 5 bases and J shed 1 base, with 8 bases lying between them. This CDR3 has 13 amino acids. This chain's CDR3 is CASSKTVNYGYTF. The CDR3 region has the DNA TGTGCCAGCAGTAAGACAGTTAACTATGGCTACACCTTC.

The V gene is TRBV19, the J gene TRBJ2-1, with D perhaps assigned TRBD1 or TRBD2 (5 bases each). The germline CDR1 and CDR2 sequences are LNHDA and SQIVND (reference sequence). CDR3 size: 13 residues. The germline V and J ends were trimmed by 5 bases and 6 bases, with 11 bases remaining between them. CDR3 nucleotide sequence: TGTGCCAGTAGTGCCCCAGGGACCAATGAGCAGTTCTTC. It encodes CASSAPGTNEQFF.

The rearrangement links TRBV27 to TRBJ2-7; 9 bases are a match to TRBD1. The CDR3 runs 16 residues. The V gene end was trimmed by 6 bases and the J gene end by 3 bases; junction bases not matched to a gene: 12. The germline V gene encodes CDR1 MNHEY and CDR2 SMNVEV (reference sequence). The CDR3 DNA reads TGTGCCAGCAGCCGTATTCCGGGACAGGGAAACTACGAGCAGTACTTC. Amino acid sequence: CASSRIPGQGNYEQYF.

This chain uses TRBV2 with TRBJ2-3, with D tentatively TRBD1 (6 bases). CDR3 length: 14 residues. V gave up 8 bases and J gave up 3 bases, with 15 bases separating them. The V gene's germline CDR1 is SNHLY and CDR2 FYNNEI. As DNA, the CDR3 is TGTGCCAGCGGATACGGGACACGGACAGATACGCAGTATTTT. It yields the protein CASGYGTRTDTQYF.

The chain uses TRBV2 and TRBJ1-1; D uncertain. Germline-derived CDR1 and CDR2 are SNHLY and FYNNEI. Trimming removed 7 bases from V and 1 base from J, with 13 bases in between. The CDR3 sequence is 14 residues long. The CDR3 DNA reads TGTGCCAGCAAAGAGAGCAGTCCGAACACTGAAGCTTTCTTT. This encodes CASKESSPNTEAFF.

The J gene is TRBJ2-3, the V gene TRBV9; 9 bases agree with TRBD2. Germline V gives CDR1 SGDLS, CDR2 YYNGEE. The CDR3 has 14 amino acids. J gave up 3 bases and V 6 bases, and 5 bases lay outside the gene matches. For the CDR3, the DNA is TGTGCCAGCAACCGAGGACTAGCGACAGATACGCAGTATTTT. This encodes CASNRGLATDTQYF.

The genes are TRBV3-1 and TRBJ2-7, with D tentatively TRBD2 (6 bases). Looked up from germline, CDR1 is LGHDT and CDR2 is YNNKEL (reference sequence). The CDR3 covers 14 residues. With 1 base removed from V and 5 bases from J, the gap between germline ends came to 12 bases. The DNA for the CDR3 is TGTGCCAGCAGCCAAGGAATAGGGGAGGACGAGCAGTACTTC. Translation gives CASSQGIGEDEQYF.

This sequence joins TRBV30 and TRBJ1-5; unclear D gene. The CDR3 runs to 13 residues. V shed 1 base and J shed 3 bases, with 7 bases lying between them. Germline V gene sequence: CDR1 GTSNPN, CDR2 SVGIG (reference sequence). CDR3 sequence: CAWSARFNQPQHF. CDR3 nucleotides: TGTGCCTGGAGTGCGAGGTTCAATCAGCCCCAGCATTTT.

This rearrangement joins TRBV6-2 or TRBV6-3 to TRBJ2-1; D not resolved. There are 15 residues in the CDR3. V lost 0 bases and J 4 bases, leaving 10 bases between the germline ends. CDR1 MNHEY and CDR2 SVGEGT come from the germline V gene. The CDR3 region has the DNA TGTGCCAGCAGTTACTCTATGCCCGGGTACAATGAGCAGTTCTTC. This codes for CASSYSMPGYNEQFF.

The chain links TRBV29-1 to TRBJ2-1; tentative D call: TRBD1 (5 bases). Trimming left V 4 bases short and J 2 bases short, with 9 bases between. Germline V gene sequence: CDR1 SQVTM, CDR2 ANQGSEA. This CDR3 comprises 13 residues. As DNA, the CDR3 is TGCAGCGTTGGGGGCTGGCCCTACAATGAGCAGTTCTTC. Its translation is CSVGGWPYNEQFF.

This clonotype showed up just once. The V and J genes are TRBV5-6 and TRBJ2-2; possibly TRBD1 for D (6 bases). Germline V gene lookup returns CDR1 SGHDT and CDR2 YYEEEE. The CDR3 length is 17 residues. V was cut by 2 bases and J by 0 bases, with 14 bases left in between. The CDR3 nucleotides are TGTGCCAGCAGCTTCCTCTACAGGGCATCGAACACCGGGGAGCTGTTTTTT. Protein: CASSFLYRASNTGELFF.

This chain uses TRBV14 with TRBJ2-5; possibly TRBD1 or TRBD2 for D (5 bases each). V was shortened by 3 bases and J by 5 bases, with 10 bases between the two germline ends. Germline values: CDR1 SGHDN, CDR2 FVKESK. This CDR3 has 13 amino acids. The CDR3 loop is CASSQGERETQYF. CDR3 coding DNA: TGTGCCAGCAGCCAGGGGGAGCGGGAGACCCAGTACTTC.

This clonotype is a singleton in its sample. J is TRBJ1-2 and V is TRBV27, with D hard to call. V lost 4 bases, J lost 5 bases, and 17 bases lay in between. The CDR3 is 15 amino acids. The germline V gene encodes CDR1 MNHEY and CDR2 SMNVEV (reference sequence). The CDR3 nucleotides are TGTGCCAGCAGTTATAGATTACCTAGTCTGTATGGCTACACCTTC. Translated: CASSYRLPSLYGYTF.

The V and J genes are TRBV20-1 and TRBJ1-2; the D is unclear. The CDR3 has 11 amino acids. Per the germline V gene, CDR1 is DFQATT and CDR2 is SNEGSKA (reference sequence). Between the trimmed V and J ends, which lost 2 bases and 7 bases, there was a span of 8 bases. The DNA for the CDR3 is TGCAGTGCTAGAAACAGTATTGGCTACACCTTC. Translation: CSARNSIGYTF.

The V and J genes are TRBV6-5 and TRBJ2-5; D uncertain. Trimming cost V 6 bases and J 3 bases, with 14 bases left between them. Germline V gene sequence: CDR1 MNHEY, CDR2 SVGAGI. This CDR3 contains 14 residues. CDR3 sequence: CASRLVGVEETQYF. Here the CDR3 DNA reads TGTGCCAGCAGATTGGTTGGGGTCGAAGAGACCCAGTACTTC.

The chain is built from TRBV19 and TRBJ1-2; maybe TRBD1 (5 bases). Looked up from germline, CDR1 is LNHDA and CDR2 is SQIVND (reference sequence). CDR3 length equals 12 residues. V lost 6 bases and J 4 bases, leaving 9 bases between the germline ends. CDR3 in amino acids: CASRTGTYGYTF. In nucleotides, the CDR3 is TGTGCCAGTAGAACAGGAACCTATGGCTACACCTTC.

The rearrangement joins TRBV14 to TRBJ2-7; possibly TRBD1 or TRBD2 for D (5 bases each). V was cut by 2 bases and J by 7 bases, with 15 bases left in between. Germline V lookup: CDR1 SGHDN, CDR2 FVKESK. This CDR3 has 14 amino acids. This CDR3 is CASSQLQREGEQYF. In DNA, the CDR3 is TGTGCCAGCAGCCAACTTCAGCGAGAGGGGGAGCAGTACTTC.

The rearrangement links TRBV7-9 to TRBJ2-3; tentative D call: TRBD2 (5 bases). The CDR3 totals 12 residues. V lost 7 bases and J lost 5, with 10 bases in between. Germline V lookup: CDR1 SEHNR, CDR2 FQNEAQ (reference sequence). The CDR3 sequence is CASTLLEDTQYF. CDR3 nucleotide sequence: TGTGCCAGCACCCTACTAGAAGATACGCAGTATTTT.

This chain joins TRBV11-2 and TRBJ2-5; D is unclear. The germline gives CDR1 SGHAT, CDR2 FQNNGV. This CDR3 has 14 amino acids. V was trimmed by 1 base and J by 4 bases, leaving 10 bases between them. DNA for the CDR3: TGTGCCAGCAGCTTAGCCGGAATACTAGAGACCCAGTACTTC. This codes for CASSLAGILETQYF.

The chain uses TRBV5-1 and TRBJ2-2; 11 positions agree with TRBD1. The germline V gene has CDR1 SGHRS and CDR2 YFSETQ. There are 15 residues in the CDR3. J gave up 3 bases and V 4 bases, and 2 bases lay outside the gene matches. CDR3 in DNA: TGCGCCAGCAGCGAGGGACAGGGGGACACCGGGGAGCTGTTTTTT. Encoded protein: CASSEGQGDTGELFF.